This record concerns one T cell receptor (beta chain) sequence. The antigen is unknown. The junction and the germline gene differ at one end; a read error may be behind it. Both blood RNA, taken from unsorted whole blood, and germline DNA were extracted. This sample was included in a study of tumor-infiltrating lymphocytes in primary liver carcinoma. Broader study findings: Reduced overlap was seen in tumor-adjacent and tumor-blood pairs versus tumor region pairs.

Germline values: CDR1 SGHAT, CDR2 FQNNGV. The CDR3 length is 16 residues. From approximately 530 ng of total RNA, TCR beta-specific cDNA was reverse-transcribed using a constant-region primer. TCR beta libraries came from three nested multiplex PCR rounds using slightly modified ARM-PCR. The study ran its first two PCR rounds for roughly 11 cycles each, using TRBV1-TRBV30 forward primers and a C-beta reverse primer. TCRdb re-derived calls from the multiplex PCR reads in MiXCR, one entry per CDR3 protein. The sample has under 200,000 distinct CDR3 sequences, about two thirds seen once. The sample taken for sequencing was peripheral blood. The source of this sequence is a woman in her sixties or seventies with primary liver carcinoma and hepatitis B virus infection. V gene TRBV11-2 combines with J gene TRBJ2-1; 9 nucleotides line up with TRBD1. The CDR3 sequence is CASSYTTGGSYDEEFF. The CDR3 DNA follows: TGTGCCAGCAGCTATACGACAGGGGGTTCCTACGATGAGGAGTTCTTC.